These 27 T cell receptor beta chains share one sample of origin, sequenced in a study of T cell responses to AZD1222 COVID-19 vaccine. Sequencing was performed with immunoSEQ multiplex PCR; in TCRdb, only in-frame clones are kept and a portion is missing. The sample yields 90,000 to 120,000 clones, about 90% seen once. Sample: peripheral blood, taken on day 0 of AZD1222 vaccination. Source of these receptors: an adult in good health.

The chain joins TRBV6-5 to TRBJ1-6; no definite D call. CDR1 and CDR2 (germline): MNHEY, SVGAGI. This CDR3 has 13 residues. Trimming left V 0 bases short and J 4 bases short, with 1 base between. The CDR3 DNA is TGTGCCAGCAGTTACTCATATAATTCACCCCTCCACTTT. This encodes CASSYSYNSPLHF.

The chain has TRBV7-9 and TRBJ1-5, with D possibly being TRBD1 (5 bases). Trimming shortened V by 5 bases and J by 2 bases, and 13 bases separated the two germline ends. Germline V lookup: CDR1 SEHNR, CDR2 FQNEAQ (reference sequence). This CDR3 has 15 residues. As DNA, the CDR3 is TGTGCCAGCAGCCCGTTGGGGGTGGGCAATCAGCCCCAGCATTTT. Its protein is CASSPLGVGNQPQHF.

V gene TRBV7-2 combines with J gene TRBJ1-5; weak D call: TRBD1 (5 bases). In germline, CDR1 is SGHTA, CDR2 FQGNSA. Trimming left V 1 base short and J 2 bases short, with 9 bases between. This CDR3 is 15 amino acids long. CDR3: CASSLVEGGNQPQHF. The CDR3 DNA reads as TGTGCCAGCAGCTTAGTAGAAGGGGGCAATCAGCCCCAGCATTTT. The entire variable domain, with the rest obtained from reference TRBV7-2 and TRBJ1-5, is as follows: GAGVSQSPSNKVTEKGKDVELRCDPISGHTALYWYRQSLGQGLEFLIYFQGNSAPDKSGLPSDRFSAERTGGSVSTLTIQRTQQEDSAVYLCASSLVEGGNQPQHFGDGTRLSIL.

The rearrangement uses TRBV6-2 or TRBV6-3 and TRBJ2-7; 14 positions agree with TRBD2. The CDR3 has 16 residues. J gave up 2 bases and V 4 bases, and 4 bases lay outside the gene matches. Germline-derived CDR1 and CDR2 are MNHEY and SVGEGT. CDR3 residues: CASSWGLAGATYEQYF. Here the CDR3 DNA reads TGTGCCAGCAGTTGGGGACTAGCGGGAGCTACCTACGAGCAGTACTTC.

J is TRBJ1-3 and V is TRBV5-1; 7 nucleotides line up with TRBD1. The CDR3 extends over 15 amino acids. V lost 0 bases, J lost 4 bases, and 4 bases stayed unmatched. Per germline, CDR1 SGHRS and CDR2 YFSETQ. In DNA form, the CDR3 reads TGCGCCAGCAGCTTGGCGACAGGGCAAGGAAACACCATATATTTT. The encoded protein is CASSLATGQGNTIYF.

The rearrangement links TRBV6-4 to TRBJ2-7; 10 nucleotides agree with TRBD2. V shed 6 bases, J shed 0 bases, and the junction held 5 bases outside the gene matches. Germline V CDR1 and CDR2: MRHNA, SNTAGT. The CDR3 sequence is 15 residues long. The CDR3 region has the DNA TGTGCCAGCAGCCGACTAGCGGGCAGCTCCTACGAGCAGTACTTC. Translating it yields CASSRLAGSSYEQYF.

V usage is TRBV3-1 (or the pseudogene TRBV3-2) and J usage is TRBJ1-6; D is perhaps TRBD1 (6 bases). From germline, CDR1 is LGHDT and CDR2 YNNKEL (reference sequence). CDR3 length: 17 amino acids. Trimming stripped 7 bases from V and 7 bases from J, with 23 bases between. The CDR3 region is CASKVVRGSVVNSPLHF. CDR3 DNA: TGTGCCAGCAAGGTGGTCAGGGGATCGGTGGTAAATTCACCCCTCCACTTT.

This chain links TRBV28 with TRBJ2-4, with 13 bases fitting TRBD2. V gave up 7 bases and J gave up 8 bases; unmatched junction bases: 14. Germline V lookup: CDR1 MDHEN, CDR2 SYDVKM. The CDR3 is made up of 17 amino acids. CDR3 DNA sequence: TGTGCCAGCAACTCAGGGGGGACTAGCGGGAAAGGTGACATTCAGTACTTC. This codes for CASNSGGTSGKGDIQYF.

The chain combines TRBV28 with TRBJ2-1; no clear D gene. Per the germline V gene, CDR1 is MDHEN and CDR2 is SYDVKM. This CDR3 has 12 residues. V was pared by 6 bases and J by 3 bases, with 6 bases between. In DNA form, the CDR3 reads TGTGCCAGCAGCATCCTCTACAATGAGCAGTTCTTC. Its protein is CASSILYNEQFF.

The chain uses TRBV6-5 and TRBJ1-6; 7 bases fit TRBD1. The germline CDR1 and CDR2 sequences are MNHEY and SVGAGI. The trim removed 2 bases at V and 7 bases at J, leaving 2 bases unmatched. The CDR3 spans 14 residues. For the CDR3, the DNA is TGTGCCAGCAGTTACGGGGACAGAAATTCACCCCTCCACTTT. Amino acids: CASSYGDRNSPLHF.

V usage is TRBV9 and J usage is TRBJ1-3; the D is unclear. The CDR3 is 13 residues long. Germline V lookup: CDR1 SGDLS, CDR2 YYNGEE. Trimming removed 5 bases at V and 0 bases at J, with 6 bases between. The CDR3 protein is CASRADSGNTIYF. The DNA for the CDR3 is TGTGCCAGCAGGGCAGACTCTGGAAACACCATATATTTT.

The rearrangement joins TRBV11-3 to TRBJ1-1; the D gene is possibly TRBD1 (6 bases). V was trimmed by 4 bases and J by 3 bases, leaving 12 bases between them. The CDR3 spans 14 residues. Germline CDR1 and CDR2: SGHNT and YENEEA. The CDR3, as DNA: TGTGCCAGCAGCTCTCTGGGGGGGCACACTGAAGCTTTCTTT. Amino acid sequence: CASSSLGGHTEAFF. Full variable domain (remainder filled in from reference TRBV11-3 and TRBJ1-1): EAGVVQSPRYKIIEKKQPVAFWCNPISGHNTLYWYLQNLGQGPELLIRYENEEAVDDSQLPKDRFSAERLKGVDSTLKIQPAELGDSAVYLCASSSLGGHTEAFFGQGTRLTVV.

The J gene is TRBJ2-1, the V gene TRBV5-1; tentatively, D is TRBD1 (6 bases). The CDR3 spans 16 residues. Germline V gene data show CDR1 as SGHRS and CDR2 as YFSETQ. Deletions cut 6 bases from V and 4 bases from J, with 20 bases between. CDR3 loop: CASNKFSEQGYNEQFF. CDR3 coding DNA: TGCGCCAGCAACAAGTTTTCGGAACAGGGTTACAATGAGCAGTTCTTC.

For the CDR3, the DNA is TGTGCCAGCAGTTCCGGTGCAGCGGGGAGGGATACGCAGTATTTT. Protein sequence: CASSSGAAGRDTQYF. V and J are TRBV6-5 and TRBJ2-3; 7 bases fit TRBD2. This CDR3 contains 15 residues. Germline lookup yields CDR1 MNHEY and CDR2 SVGAGI. The V segment lost 4 bases and the J segment 6 bases; nucleotides outside the gene matches: 10.

V usage is TRBV11-1 and J usage is TRBJ1-1; D ambiguous. CDR3 length: 14 residues. V dropped 5 bases and J dropped 1 base, with 11 bases sitting between them. Germline lookup yields CDR1 SGHAT and CDR2 FQDESV (reference sequence). The DNA for the CDR3 is TGTGCCAGCAGCCTCAGACAAACGAACACTGAAGCTTTCTTT. It specifies CASSLRQTNTEAFF. Combining the CDR3 with reference TRBV11-1 and TRBJ1-1 gives the whole variable domain EAEVAQSPRYKITEKSQAVAFWCDPISGHATLYWYRQILGQGPELLVQFQDESVVDDSQLPKDRFSAERLKGVDSTLKIQPAELGDSAMYLCASSLRQTNTEAFFGQGTRLTVV.

Remarks on this clone: Different DNA sequences within this sample yield the same CDR3. The CDR3 protein is CASSLRQGGSPLHF. As DNA, the CDR3 is TGTGCCAGCAGCCTCCGACAGGGAGGATCACCCCTCCACTTT. J is TRBJ1-6 and V is TRBV11-2, with TRBD1 identical over 7 bases. Germline CDR1 is SGHAT and CDR2 is FQNNGV. The CDR3 runs 14 residues. The V gene end was trimmed by 5 bases and the J gene end by 10 bases; junction bases not matched to a gene: 8.

The chain recombines TRBV6-5 with TRBJ1-4, with D unresolved. The V and J ends lost 8 bases and 4 bases respectively, with 14 bases between them. Germline assignment: CDR1 MNHEY and CDR2 SVGAGI. This CDR3 has 14 amino acids. CDR3 amino acids: CASAPVGVNEKLFF. CDR3 nucleotide sequence: TGTGCCAGCGCTCCGGTGGGTGTTAATGAAAAACTGTTTTTT.

The chain links TRBV6-4 to TRBJ2-1; TRBD2 might be the D (6 bases). The CDR3 sequence is 15 residues long. The germline V gene encodes CDR1 MRHNA and CDR2 SNTAGT. The V and J ends lost 6 bases and 3 bases respectively, with 15 bases between them. DNA of the CDR3: TGTGCCAGCAGATCTAGCGCTGCGGTCTACAATGAGCAGTTCTTC. It yields the protein CASRSSAAVYNEQFF.

V is TRBV7-3 and J is TRBJ2-1, with 7 nucleotides matching TRBD2. Per the germline V gene, CDR1 is SGHTA and CDR2 is FQGTGA. V lost 5 bases, J lost 6 bases, and 10 bases stayed unmatched. The CDR3 sequence is 15 residues long. CDR3 DNA sequence: TGTGCCAGCAGCCTAAGCACTCCGGGGGGCAATGAGCAGTTCTTC. It encodes CASSLSTPGGNEQFF.

The rearrangement links TRBV15 to TRBJ1-5; 7 nucleotides match TRBD1. The CDR3 is made up of 15 amino acids. The germline V gene has CDR1 LNHNV and CDR2 YYDKDF (reference sequence). V trimming: 3 bases; J trimming: 4 bases; junction bases outside the gene matches: 6. The CDR3 is CATSRTGTANQPQHF. The CDR3 DNA follows: TGTGCCACCAGCAGGACCGGGACAGCTAATCAGCCCCAGCATTTT.

V is TRBV10-2 and J is TRBJ1-5, with D hard to call. The CDR3 runs 14 residues. V was shortened by 1 base and J by 0 bases, with 4 bases between the two germline ends. Germline assignment: CDR1 WSHSY and CDR2 SAAADI. The chain's CDR3 is CASSEFSSNQPQHF. In DNA, the CDR3 is TGCGCCAGCAGTGAGTTCAGTAGCAATCAGCCCCAGCATTTT.

The rearrangement joins TRBV5-1 to TRBJ2-7; D assignment may be TRBD1 or TRBD2 (7 bases each). CDR3 size: 16 residues. The germline V gene encodes CDR1 SGHRS and CDR2 YFSETQ. V lost 4 bases and J 1 base, leaving 18 bases between the germline ends. The chain's CDR3 is CASSPGRGTESYEQYF. CDR3 bases: TGCGCCAGCAGCCCGGGGAGGGGGACAGAATCCTACGAGCAGTACTTC.

The rearrangement joins TRBV20-1 to TRBJ1-1; D might be TRBD1 (5 bases). Deletions cut 3 bases from V and 3 bases from J, with 11 bases between. The length of the CDR3 is 13 residues. Looked up from germline, CDR1 is DFQATT and CDR2 is SNEGSKA (reference sequence). The CDR3 DNA is TGCAGTGCTAGTTGGTCACAGGACACTGAAGCTTTCTTT. Translated, it gives CSASWSQDTEAFF.

J is TRBJ2-1 and V is TRBV19; D is undetermined. The V and J ends lost 3 bases and 3 bases respectively, with 12 bases between them. CDR3 length equals 15 residues. CDR1 LNHDA and CDR2 SQIVND come from the germline V gene (reference sequence). The CDR3 DNA reads as TGTGCCAGTAGTATCCTTCACTCAAACTACAATGAGCAGTTCTTC. Translation gives CASSILHSNYNEQFF.

The chain combines TRBV18 with TRBJ2-7; D might be TRBD2 (5 bases). V dropped 6 bases and J dropped 0 bases, with 12 bases sitting between them. The CDR3 runs to 14 residues. Germline CDR1 is KGHSH and CDR2 is LQKENI. The DNA for the CDR3 is TGTGCCAGCTCCCCCTTGGGGAGCTCCTACGAGCAGTACTTC. It codes for CASSPLGSSYEQYF. The full variable domain, its missing parts supplied by reference TRBV18 and TRBJ2-7, is NAGVMQNPRHLVRRRGQEARLRCSPMKGHSHVYWYRQLPEEGLKFMVYLQKENIIDESGMPKERFSAEFPKEGPSILRIQQVVRGDSAAYFCASSPLGSSYEQYFGPGTRLTVT.

The chain carries TRBV27 and TRBJ1-2; the D gene is possibly TRBD1 (6 bases). The CDR3 covers 14 residues. The germline V gene has CDR1 MNHEY and CDR2 SMNVEV (reference sequence). Trimming took 3 bases from V and 5 from J, leaving 13 bases between them. CDR3 sequence (DNA): TGTGCCAGCAGTTTCTTGGGGGCGTCTTATGGCTACACCTTC. Protein sequence: CASSFLGASYGYTF.

The chain uses TRBV30 and TRBJ1-5; 7 positions agree with TRBD1. The CDR3 is 15 amino acids. CDR1 is GTSNPN, CDR2 SVGIG, per germline (reference sequence). V was pared by 3 bases and J by 6 bases, with 11 bases of the junction left unmatched. CDR3: CAWRLGGPGGQPQHF. The CDR3 DNA is TGTGCCTGGAGATTGGGGGGGCCAGGGGGTCAGCCCCAGCATTTT.